Given below is one T cell receptor (beta chain) in context. Some clones are missing from TCRdb's copy, which holds only in-frame ones; the method was immunoSEQ multiplex PCR. The sample consists of about 110,000 clones, around nine tenths of them appearing once. These data are taken from a study of T cell responses to AZD1222 COVID-19 vaccine. The junction had 11 bases not matched to a gene; V was cut back by 2 bases and J by 7 bases. The length of the CDR3 is 16 residues. Germline CDR1 reads SGHTA; CDR2 reads FQGTGA. The chain links TRBV7-3 to TRBJ2-1; TRBD2 matches at 7 bases. This sequence originates from an adult who received the AZD1222 COVID-19 vaccine. The starting material was peripheral blood, obtained 28 days after the second AZD1222 dose. CDR3 sequence (DNA): TGTGCCAGCAGCTTATTAGGGAGGGCCTCCAGGAATGAGCAGTTCTTC. Its protein product is CASSLLGRASRNEQFF.